This T cell receptor beta chain was captured by sequencing in a study of shared clonotypes between healthy human individuals. Study summary: Aged between 18 and 49, the donors were a couple of women and three men. Overall study findings and caveats: Across subsets, estimated richness was generally greater for naive than for memory populations.

CD4+ cell separation produced CD45RA+ naive and CD45RA-negative memory subsets. A word on this clone: The antigen is undetermined.

The table came from immunoSEQ multiplex PCR; TCRdb's copy has only in-frame clones and leaves some out. This sample yields roughly 1,500,000 clones, of which 95% to 99% are seen a single time; approximately 0.45% belongs to the top ten. V lost 1 base, J lost 4 bases, and 9 bases stayed unmatched. Looked up from germline, CDR1 is SGHNT and CDR2 is YYREEE (reference sequence). The CDR3 is made up of 16 amino acids. The sequenced sample consisted of naive CD4+ T cells sorted from blood. Described subset: CD45RA+ positively selected. This receptor was taken from a man under 40 in good health. V and J are TRBV5-4 and TRBJ2-3, with 7 bases matching TRBD2. CDR3 protein: CASSLSAGVGADTQYF. The CDR3, as DNA: TGTGCCAGCAGCTTGTCGGCGGGAGTAGGTGCAGATACGCAGTATTTT.